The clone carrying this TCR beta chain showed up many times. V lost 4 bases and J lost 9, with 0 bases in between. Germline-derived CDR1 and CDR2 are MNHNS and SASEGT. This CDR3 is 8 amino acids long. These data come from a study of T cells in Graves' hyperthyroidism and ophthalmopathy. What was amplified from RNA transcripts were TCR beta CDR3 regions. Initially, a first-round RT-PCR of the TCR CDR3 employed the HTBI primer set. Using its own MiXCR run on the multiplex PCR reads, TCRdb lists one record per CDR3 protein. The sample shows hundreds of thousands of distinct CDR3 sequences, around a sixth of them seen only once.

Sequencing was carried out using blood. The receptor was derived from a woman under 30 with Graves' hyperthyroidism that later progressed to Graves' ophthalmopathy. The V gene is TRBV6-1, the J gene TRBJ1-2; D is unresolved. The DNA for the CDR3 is TGTGCCAGCAGTGGCTACACCTTC. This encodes CASSGYTF.